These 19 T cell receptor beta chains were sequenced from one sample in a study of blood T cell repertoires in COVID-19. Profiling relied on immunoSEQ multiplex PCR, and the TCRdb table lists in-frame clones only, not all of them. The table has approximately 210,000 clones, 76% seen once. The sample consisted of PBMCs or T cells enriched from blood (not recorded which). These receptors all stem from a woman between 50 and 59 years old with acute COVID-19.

The CDR3 nucleotides read TGTGCCACCAGTGATTTGACAGATAATCAGCCCCAGCATTTT. Its protein product is CATSDLTDNQPQHF. The V call is TRBV24-1, the J call TRBJ1-5; D unclear. Germline V gene sequence: CDR1 KGHDR, CDR2 SFDVKD. V was cut by 0 bases and J by 4 bases, with 6 bases left in between. The length of the CDR3 is 14 residues.

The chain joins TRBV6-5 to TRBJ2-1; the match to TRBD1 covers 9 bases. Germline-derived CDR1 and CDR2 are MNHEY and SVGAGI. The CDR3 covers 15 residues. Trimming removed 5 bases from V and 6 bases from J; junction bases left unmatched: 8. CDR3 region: CASSPRDRVVNEQFF. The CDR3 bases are TGTGCCAGCAGTCCGCGGGACAGGGTGGTCAATGAGCAGTTCTTC.

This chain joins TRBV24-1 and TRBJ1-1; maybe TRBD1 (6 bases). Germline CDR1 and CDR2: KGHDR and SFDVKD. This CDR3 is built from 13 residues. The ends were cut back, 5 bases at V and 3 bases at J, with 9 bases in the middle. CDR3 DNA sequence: TGTGCCACCAGTGCCTACAGGGACACTGAAGCTTTCTTT. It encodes CATSAYRDTEAFF.

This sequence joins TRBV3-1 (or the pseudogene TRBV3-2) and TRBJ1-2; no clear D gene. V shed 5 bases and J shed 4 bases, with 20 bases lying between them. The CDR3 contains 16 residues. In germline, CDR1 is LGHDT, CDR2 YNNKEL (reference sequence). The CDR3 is CASSSLAGGFSYGYTF. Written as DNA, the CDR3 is TGTGCCAGCAGCTCCTTGGCAGGCGGGTTTAGCTATGGCTACACCTTC.

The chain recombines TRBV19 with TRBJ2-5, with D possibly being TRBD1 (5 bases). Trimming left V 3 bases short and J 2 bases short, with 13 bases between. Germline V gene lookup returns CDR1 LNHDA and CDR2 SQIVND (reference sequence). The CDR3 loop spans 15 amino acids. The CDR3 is CASSIGRVGQETQYF. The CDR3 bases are TGTGCCAGTAGTATTGGCAGGGTTGGACAAGAGACCCAGTACTTC.

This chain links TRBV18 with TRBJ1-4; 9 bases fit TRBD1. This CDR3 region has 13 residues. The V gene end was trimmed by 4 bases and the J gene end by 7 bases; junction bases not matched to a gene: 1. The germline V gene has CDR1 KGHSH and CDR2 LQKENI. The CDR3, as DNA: TGTGCCAGCTCACAGGACAGGGGTGAAAAACTGTTTTTT. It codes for CASSQDRGEKLFF.

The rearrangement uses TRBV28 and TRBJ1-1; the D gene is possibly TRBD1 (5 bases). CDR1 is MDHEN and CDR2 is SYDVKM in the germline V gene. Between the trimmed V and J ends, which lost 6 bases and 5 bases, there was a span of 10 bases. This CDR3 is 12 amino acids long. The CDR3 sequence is CASSLEGTEAFF. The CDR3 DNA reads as TGTGCCAGCAGCCTGGAGGGGACTGAAGCTTTCTTT. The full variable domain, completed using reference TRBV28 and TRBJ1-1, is DVKVTQSSRYLVKRTGEKVFLECVQDMDHENMFWYRQDPGLGLRLIYFSYDVKMKEKGDIPEGYSVSREKKERFSLILESASTNQTSMYLCASSLEGTEAFFGQGTRLTVV.

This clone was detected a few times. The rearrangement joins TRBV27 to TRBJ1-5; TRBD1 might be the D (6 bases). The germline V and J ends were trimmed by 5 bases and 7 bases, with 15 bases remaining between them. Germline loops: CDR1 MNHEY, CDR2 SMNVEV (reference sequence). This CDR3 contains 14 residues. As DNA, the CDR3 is TGTGCCAGCAGTGCACTGGGGGCAGAGCAGCCCCAGCATTTT. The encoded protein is CASSALGAEQPQHF.

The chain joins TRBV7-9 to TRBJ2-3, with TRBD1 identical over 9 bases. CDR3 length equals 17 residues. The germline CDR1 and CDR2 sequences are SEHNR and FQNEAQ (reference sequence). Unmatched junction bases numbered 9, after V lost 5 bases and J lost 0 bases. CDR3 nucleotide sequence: TGTGCCAGCAGCCCCTGGCCGGGACAGGGAAGCACAGATACGCAGTATTTT. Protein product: CASSPWPGQGSTDTQYF.

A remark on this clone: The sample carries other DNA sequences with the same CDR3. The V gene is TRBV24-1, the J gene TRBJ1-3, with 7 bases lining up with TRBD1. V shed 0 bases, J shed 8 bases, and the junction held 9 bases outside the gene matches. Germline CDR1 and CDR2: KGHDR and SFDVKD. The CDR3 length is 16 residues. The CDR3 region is CATSDLLGGGWDTIYF. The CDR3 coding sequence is TGTGCCACCAGTGATTTGTTAGGGGGCGGGTGGGACACCATATATTTT.

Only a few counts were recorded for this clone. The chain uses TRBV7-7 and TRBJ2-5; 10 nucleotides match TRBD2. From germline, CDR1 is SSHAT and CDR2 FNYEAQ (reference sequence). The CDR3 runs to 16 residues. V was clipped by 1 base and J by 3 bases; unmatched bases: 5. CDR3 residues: CASSLDLAGDKETQYF. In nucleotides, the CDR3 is TGTGCCAGCAGCTTAGATCTAGCGGGGGATAAAGAGACCCAGTACTTC.

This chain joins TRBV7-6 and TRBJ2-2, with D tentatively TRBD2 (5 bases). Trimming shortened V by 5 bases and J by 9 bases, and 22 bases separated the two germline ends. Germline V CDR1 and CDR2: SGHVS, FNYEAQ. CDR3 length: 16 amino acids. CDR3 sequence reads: CASSRGQESPPWELFF. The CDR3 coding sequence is TGTGCCAGCAGCCGAGGGCAGGAGAGTCCCCCTTGGGAGCTGTTTTTT.

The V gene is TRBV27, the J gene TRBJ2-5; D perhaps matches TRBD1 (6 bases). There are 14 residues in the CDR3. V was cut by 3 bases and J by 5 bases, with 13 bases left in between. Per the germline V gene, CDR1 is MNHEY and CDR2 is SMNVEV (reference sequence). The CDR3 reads CASSLVQGSETQYF. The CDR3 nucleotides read TGTGCCAGCAGTTTGGTACAGGGCAGTGAGACCCAGTACTTC.

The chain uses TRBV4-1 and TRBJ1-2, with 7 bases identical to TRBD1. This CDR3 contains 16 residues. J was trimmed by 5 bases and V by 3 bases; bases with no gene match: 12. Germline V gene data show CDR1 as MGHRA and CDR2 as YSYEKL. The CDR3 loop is CASSQGEDRLVYGYTF. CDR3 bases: TGCGCCAGCAGCCAGGGTGAGGACAGGCTAGTTTATGGCTACACCTTC.

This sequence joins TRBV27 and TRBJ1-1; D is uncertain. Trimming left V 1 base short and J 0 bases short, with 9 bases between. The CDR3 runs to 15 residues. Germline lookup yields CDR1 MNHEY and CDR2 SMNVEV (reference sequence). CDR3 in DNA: TGTGCCAGCAGTTTATGGCACCCGATGAACACTGAAGCTTTCTTT. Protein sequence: CASSLWHPMNTEAFF.

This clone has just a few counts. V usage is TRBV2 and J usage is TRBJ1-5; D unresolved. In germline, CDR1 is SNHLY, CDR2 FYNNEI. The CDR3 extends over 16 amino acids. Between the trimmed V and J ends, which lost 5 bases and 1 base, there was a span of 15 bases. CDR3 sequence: CASSLYGRRSNQPQHF. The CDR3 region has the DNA TGTGCCAGCAGTCTCTATGGGAGGCGGAGCAATCAGCCCCAGCATTTT.

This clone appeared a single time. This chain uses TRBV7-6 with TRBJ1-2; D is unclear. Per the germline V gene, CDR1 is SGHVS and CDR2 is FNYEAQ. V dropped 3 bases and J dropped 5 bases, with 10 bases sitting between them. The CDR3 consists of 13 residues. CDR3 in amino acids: CASSLGVQYGYTF. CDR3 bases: TGTGCCAGCAGCTTGGGCGTACAGTATGGCTACACCTTC.

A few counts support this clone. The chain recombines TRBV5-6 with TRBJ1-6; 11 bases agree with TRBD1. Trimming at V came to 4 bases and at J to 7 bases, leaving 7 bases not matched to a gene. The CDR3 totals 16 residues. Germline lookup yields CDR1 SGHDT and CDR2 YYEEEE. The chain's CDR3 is CASSPDRGLINSPLHF. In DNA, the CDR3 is TGTGCCAGCAGCCCGGACAGGGGGCTTATCAATTCACCCCTCCACTTT.

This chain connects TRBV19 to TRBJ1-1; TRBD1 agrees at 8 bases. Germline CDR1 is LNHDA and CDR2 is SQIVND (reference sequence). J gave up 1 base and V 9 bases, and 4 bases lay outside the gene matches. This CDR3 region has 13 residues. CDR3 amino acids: CASRQGANTEAFF. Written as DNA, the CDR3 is TGTGCCAGCCGGCAGGGGGCGAACACTGAAGCTTTCTTT.